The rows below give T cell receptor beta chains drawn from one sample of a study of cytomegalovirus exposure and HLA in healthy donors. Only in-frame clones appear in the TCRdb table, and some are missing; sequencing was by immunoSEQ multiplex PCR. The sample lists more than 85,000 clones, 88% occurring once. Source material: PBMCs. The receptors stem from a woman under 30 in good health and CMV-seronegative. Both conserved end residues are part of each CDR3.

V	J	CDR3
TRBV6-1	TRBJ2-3	CASSEGGGRAADTQYF
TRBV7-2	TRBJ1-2	CASSNYLTGGSYGYTF
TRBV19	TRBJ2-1	CASSSGRGNEQFF
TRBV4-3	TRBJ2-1	CASSLDRVSSYNEQFF
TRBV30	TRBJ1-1	CAWSTPLDRVGTEAFF
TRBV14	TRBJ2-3	CASSQWTLATDTQYF
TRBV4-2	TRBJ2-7	CASSQVGQGSKQYF
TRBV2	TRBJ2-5	CASSERTGGQTQYF
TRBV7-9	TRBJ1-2	CASSRQDSANYGYTF
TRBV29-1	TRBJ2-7	CSVGQGTGVEQYF
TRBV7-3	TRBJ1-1	CASSLSGGPMNTEAFF
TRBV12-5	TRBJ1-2	CASGPRDSYVNYGYTF
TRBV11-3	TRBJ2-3	CASSLSGRSTDTQYF
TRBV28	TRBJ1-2	CASSWPGGYGYTF
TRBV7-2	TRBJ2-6	CATGGGSGANVLTF
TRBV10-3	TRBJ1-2	CAISEKYSTNYGYTF
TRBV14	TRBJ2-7	CASSLQRYEQYF
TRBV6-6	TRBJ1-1	CASSPRGLHTEAFF
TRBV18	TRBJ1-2	CASSPSPGLGYGYTF
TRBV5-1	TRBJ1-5	CASSIRTGIQPQHF
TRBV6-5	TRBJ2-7	CASSRTGTSGDEQYF
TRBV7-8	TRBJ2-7	CASRLRERGRDEQYF
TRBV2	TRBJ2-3	CASKLAGADTQYF
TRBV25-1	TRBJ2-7	CASSDSRADEQYF
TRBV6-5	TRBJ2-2	CASSSPGTFTGELFF
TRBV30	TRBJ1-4	CAWGPGQSGEKLFF
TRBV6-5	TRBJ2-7	CASSYSGGLGEQYF
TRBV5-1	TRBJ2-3	CASSLLAGGVTDTQYF
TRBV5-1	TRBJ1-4	CASSLDRQATNEKLFF
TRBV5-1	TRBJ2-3	CASSFWGRDTQYF
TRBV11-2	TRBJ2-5	CASSHGTGVAETQYF
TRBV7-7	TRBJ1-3	CASSQTQGSGNTIYF
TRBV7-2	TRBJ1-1	CASSLQSGDTEAFF
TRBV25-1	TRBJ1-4	CASSVLGEGINEKLFF
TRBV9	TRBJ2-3	CASSVEDGVGDTQYF